Below are 21 T cell receptor beta chains sequenced from a single sample in a study of control samples from healthy donors and cancer patients. TCRdb's table, derived via immunoSEQ multiplex PCR, lists solely in-frame clones and lacks some. Found here are 150,000 to 200,000 clones, roughly 94% of them singletons; the top ten hold 12% to 15%. Sequences were obtained from PBMCs. These receptors were obtained from a man between 60 and 75 years old with colorectal cancer.

The chain uses TRBV7-2 and TRBJ1-3; TRBD1 aligns across 7 bases. J was trimmed by 5 bases and V by 4 bases; bases with no gene match: 2. Per germline, CDR1 SGHTA and CDR2 FQGNSA. This CDR3 comprises 13 residues. CDR3 sequence (DNA): TGTGCCAGCAGCTCGGACAGGAGAAACACCATATATTTT. It translates to CASSSDRRNTIYF.

The chain links TRBV19 to TRBJ1-5; D gene ambiguous. Germline V gives CDR1 LNHDA, CDR2 SQIVND (reference sequence). Trimming removed 6 bases at V and 0 bases at J, with 3 bases between. The CDR3 has 12 residues. The CDR3 is CASRLSNQPQHF. Here the CDR3 DNA reads TGTGCCAGTAGACTTAGCAATCAGCCCCAGCATTTT.

The chain has TRBV9 and TRBJ1-1; D gene ambiguous. V lost 3 bases, J lost 6 bases, and 12 bases lay in between. The CDR3 runs to 13 residues. The germline V gene has CDR1 SGDLS and CDR2 YYNGEE. CDR3 coding DNA: TGTGCCAGCAGCGCCCGACCAAGTTCTGAAGCTTTCTTT. It translates to CASSARPSSEAFF.

The chain couples TRBV30 to TRBJ1-1; 10 bases fit TRBD1. V gave up 4 bases and J gave up 4 bases; unmatched junction bases: 6. The CDR3 covers 14 residues. Germline loops: CDR1 GTSNPN, CDR2 SVGIG (reference sequence). CDR3 sequence (DNA): TGTGCCTGGAATAAGGGGGACAGGGGCACTGAAGCTTTCTTT. Encoded protein: CAWNKGDRGTEAFF. Complete variable domain (other parts from reference TRBV30 and TRBJ1-1): SQTIHQWPATLVQPVGSPLSLECTVEGTSNPNLYWYRQAAGRGLQLLFYSVGIGQISSEVPQNLSASRPQDRQFILSSKKLLLSDSGFYLCAWNKGDRGTEAFFGQGTRLTVV.

This chain uses TRBV6-6 with TRBJ1-3, with D maybe TRBD1 (6 bases). Trimming shortened V by 4 bases and J by 0 bases, and 7 bases separated the two germline ends. Germline CDR1 is MNHNY and CDR2 is SVGAGI (reference sequence). CDR3 length equals 14 residues. The CDR3 sequence: CASSSGVSGNTIYF. The CDR3 nucleotides are TGTGCCAGCAGTTCAGGGGTCTCTGGAAACACCATATATTTT.

The J gene is TRBJ2-5, the V gene TRBV5-6, with 13 bases lining up with TRBD2. The V segment lost 1 base and the J segment 4 bases; nucleotides outside the gene matches: 4. This CDR3 is 16 amino acids long. Germline V gene lookup returns CDR1 SGHDT and CDR2 YYEEEE. The CDR3 DNA reads TGTGCCAGCAGCTTGAGGGGGACTAGCGGGACAGAGACCCAGTACTTC. Residues: CASSLRGTSGTETQYF.

The chain employs TRBV9 and TRBJ2-1, with D hard to call. The CDR3 totals 15 residues. The V end lost 0 bases, the J end lost 0 bases, and 7 bases lay between the germline ends. In germline, CDR1 is SGDLS, CDR2 YYNGEE. The CDR3, as DNA: TGTGCCAGCAGCGTAGTTGGAAGCTCCTACAATGAGCAGTTCTTC. Its translation is CASSVVGSSYNEQFF.

The chain employs TRBV6-2 or TRBV6-3 and TRBJ1-4; possibly TRBD1 for D (5 bases). CDR3 size: 14 residues. V was clipped by 2 bases and J by 5 bases, with 9 bases between them. Germline V gives CDR1 MNHEY, CDR2 SVGEGT. The CDR3 region is CASSYVTDNEKLFF. The CDR3 nucleotides are TGTGCCAGCAGTTACGTGACAGACAATGAAAAACTGTTTTTT.

The chain employs TRBV3-1 (or the pseudogene TRBV3-2) and TRBJ1-4; D uncertain. The CDR3 length is 16 residues. Looked up from germline, CDR1 is LGHDT and CDR2 is YNNKEL (reference sequence). V lost 0 bases, J lost 8 bases, and 16 bases lay in between. The CDR3 region is CASSQDTSRYGEKLFF. CDR3 DNA sequence: TGTGCCAGCAGCCAAGATACATCGCGATACGGGGAAAAACTGTTTTTT.

V is TRBV11-2 and J is TRBJ1-2; TRBD1 might be the D (6 bases). The CDR3 loop spans 15 amino acids. Germline assignment: CDR1 SGHAT and CDR2 FQNNGV. Trimming shortened V by 1 base and J by 4 bases, and 13 bases separated the two germline ends. The CDR3 loop reads CASSLVVQGTYGYTF. As DNA, the CDR3 is TGTGCCAGCAGCTTAGTAGTTCAGGGGACCTATGGCTACACCTTC.

The CDR3 loop is CASSDGGGMNTEAFF. CDR3 sequence (DNA): TGTGCCAGCAGTGATGGAGGGGGGATGAACACTGAAGCTTTCTTT. The chain couples TRBV6-1 to TRBJ1-1; tentatively, D is TRBD1 (6 bases). CDR1 and CDR2 from the germline V gene are MNHNS and SASEGT. This CDR3 is 15 amino acids long. With 3 bases removed from V and 0 bases from J, the gap between germline ends came to 11 bases.

The V and J genes are TRBV19 and TRBJ2-7; no clear D gene. Germline V CDR1 and CDR2: LNHDA, SQIVND (reference sequence). The CDR3 runs to 14 residues. V was clipped by 7 bases and J by 2 bases, with 15 bases between them. The CDR3 reads CASKKAGGPYEQYF. CDR3 sequence (DNA): TGTGCCAGTAAGAAGGCTGGCGGTCCCTACGAGCAGTACTTC.

The rearrangement joins TRBV5-1 to TRBJ2-5; TRBD2 aligns across 7 bases. With V trimmed by 2 bases and J by 1 base, 5 bases remained unmatched. The CDR3 consists of 15 residues. Germline CDR1 SGHRS, CDR2 YFSETQ. The CDR3 region is CASSLAGSLQETQYF. The CDR3 coding sequence is TGCGCCAGCAGCTTAGCGGGGTCCCTCCAAGAGACCCAGTACTTC.

This chain links TRBV19 with TRBJ2-7, with D possibly being TRBD1 (5 bases). V lost 4 bases and J 2 bases, leaving 15 bases between the germline ends. The CDR3 sequence is 15 residues long. Germline lookup yields CDR1 LNHDA and CDR2 SQIVND (reference sequence). The CDR3 region is CASSTTGDRPYEQYF. In DNA form, the CDR3 reads TGTGCCAGTAGTACTACCGGCGACAGACCCTACGAGCAGTACTTC.

The V and J genes are TRBV7-2 and TRBJ1-5; TRBD1 agrees at 7 bases. Germline V gives CDR1 SGHTA, CDR2 FQGNSA. V trimming: 4 bases; J trimming: 2 bases; junction bases outside the gene matches: 5. The CDR3 extends over 15 amino acids. CDR3 DNA sequence: TGTGCCAGCAGCTCTCCCGGGACAGGCAATCAGCCCCAGCATTTT. Translated: CASSSPGTGNQPQHF.

The chain couples TRBV9 to TRBJ2-2; D is uncertain. The V end was cut by 0 bases, the J end by 6 bases, with 18 bases between. The CDR3 is 17 residues long. Germline CDR1 is SGDLS and CDR2 is YYNGEE. CDR3 loop: CASSVVGYGPSAGELFF. For the CDR3, the DNA is TGTGCCAGCAGCGTAGTAGGTTATGGACCGAGTGCCGGGGAGCTGTTTTTT.

CDR3: CASSTTARAPEAFF. DNA of the CDR3: TGTGCCAGCAGTACCACGGCCCGGGCCCCTGAAGCTTTCTTT. The chain couples TRBV6-2 or TRBV6-3 to TRBJ1-1, with D uncertain. The V end lost 5 bases, the J end lost 6 bases, and 16 bases lay between the germline ends. The germline CDR1 and CDR2 sequences are MNHEY and SVGEGT. The CDR3 is 14 residues long.

The DNA of the CDR3 is TGTGCCAGCTCACCACAGGACAGGGGTACTGAAGCTTTCTTT. Translating gives CASSPQDRGTEAFF. The chain has TRBV18 and TRBJ1-1, with TRBD1 identical over 9 bases. Germline CDR1 and CDR2: KGHSH and LQKENI. The CDR3 extends over 14 amino acids. V trimming: 1 base; J trimming: 5 bases; junction bases outside the gene matches: 2.

V and J are TRBV6-5 and TRBJ2-7; no clear D. V dropped 2 bases and J dropped 2 bases, with 4 bases sitting between them. Germline V lookup: CDR1 MNHEY, CDR2 SVGAGI. This CDR3 is 12 amino acids long. The CDR3 sequence: CASSYPPYEQYF. For the CDR3, the DNA is TGTGCCAGCAGTTACCCGCCCTACGAGCAGTACTTC.

The CDR3 coding sequence is TGCAGTGCTAGTCAGGGAAAGAGCACAGATACGCAGTATTTT. Translated: CSASQGKSTDTQYF. This chain uses TRBV20-1 with TRBJ2-3; weak D call: TRBD1 (5 bases). There are 14 residues in the CDR3. The ends were cut back, 3 bases at V and 0 bases at J, with 10 bases in the middle. Germline CDR1 and CDR2: DFQATT and SNEGSKA (reference sequence).

The chain has TRBV19 and TRBJ1-1; TRBD1 matches 7 bases. After removal of 1 base from V and 0 bases from J, the junction contained 11 bases not matched to a gene. Germline lookup yields CDR1 LNHDA and CDR2 SQIVND (reference sequence). This CDR3 has 18 amino acids. The CDR3 protein is CASSIGVSGTVLNTEAFF. The CDR3 DNA sequence: TGTGCCAGTAGTATAGGGGTATCCGGGACAGTGTTGAACACTGAAGCTTTCTTT.